This TCR beta chain came from a study of early T cells in non-severe SARS-CoV-2 infection. In its sample, this clonotype was seen a few times. Its antigen is not known. TCRdb used MiXCR to reprocess the 5' RACE reads, holding one entry per CDR3 protein. The sample carries 37,000 or so distinct CDR3 sequences, roughly 4.3% recorded once. V was shortened by 5 bases and J by 5 bases, with 19 bases between the two germline ends. Germline values: CDR1 SGHTA, CDR2 FQGNSA. This CDR3 has 15 amino acids. The study's findings and limits: Anti-spike CD8 specificities were favored by VDJdb matching, whose results missed private and CD4 specificities.

What was sequenced was whole blood. The rearrangement uses TRBV7-2 and TRBJ2-7; maybe TRBD2 (6 bases). This TCR was recovered from an adult who was a healthcare worker with PCR-confirmed SARS-CoV-2 infection or an uninfected control (not recorded which). The CDR3 sequence is CASSIWTGLGDEQYF. The CDR3 nucleotides read TGTGCCAGCAGCATATGGACGGGACTTGGGGACGAGCAGTACTTC.